This TCR beta chain was sequenced in a study of TIL therapy for anti-PD-1-resistant metastatic lung cancer. This CDR3 region has 14 residues. Germline CDR1 and CDR2: SGHAT and FQNNGV. The V end was cut by 5 bases, the J end by 8 bases, with 16 bases between. Sequencing used immunoSEQ v3. Sequenced by immunoSEQ multiplex PCR; TCRdb stores in-frame clones only, minus some. The sample holds more than 90,000 clones, approximately 65% seen once. Described time point: pre-treatment sample, taken before nivolumab and TIL therapy. Most excised metastases sampled were pleural nodules or supraclavicular lymph nodes.

The chain employs TRBV11-2 and TRBJ2-1, with a weak D call TRBD2 (7 bases). Sequencing used tumor tissue, obtained at baseline. The TCR sequence derives from a person aged 25 to 79 with non-small cell lung cancer. CDR3 coding DNA: TGTGCCAGCAGCCCAAAGGGGGGGATCGATGAGCAGTTCTTC. Translated, it gives CASSPKGGIDEQFF. The full variable domain, completed using reference TRBV11-2 and TRBJ2-1, is EAGVAQSPRYKIIEKRQSVAFWCNPISGHATLYWYQQILGQGPKLLIQFQNNGVVDDSQLPKDRFSAERLKGVDSTLKIQPAKLEDSAVYLCASSPKGGIDEQFFGPGTRLTVL.